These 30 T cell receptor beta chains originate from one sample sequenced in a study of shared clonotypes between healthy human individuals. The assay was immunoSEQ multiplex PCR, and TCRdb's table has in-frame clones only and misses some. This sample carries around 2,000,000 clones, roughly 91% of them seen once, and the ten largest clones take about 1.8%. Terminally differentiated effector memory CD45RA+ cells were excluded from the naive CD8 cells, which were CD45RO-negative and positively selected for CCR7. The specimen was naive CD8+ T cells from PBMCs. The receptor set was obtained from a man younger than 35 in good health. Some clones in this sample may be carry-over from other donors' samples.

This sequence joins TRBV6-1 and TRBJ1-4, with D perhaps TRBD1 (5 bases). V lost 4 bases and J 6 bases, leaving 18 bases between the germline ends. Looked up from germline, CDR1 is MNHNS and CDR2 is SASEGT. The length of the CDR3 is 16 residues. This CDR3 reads CASSVWGEAGDEKLFF. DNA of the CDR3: TGTGCCAGCAGTGTATGGGGCGAAGCCGGGGATGAAAAACTGTTTTTT.

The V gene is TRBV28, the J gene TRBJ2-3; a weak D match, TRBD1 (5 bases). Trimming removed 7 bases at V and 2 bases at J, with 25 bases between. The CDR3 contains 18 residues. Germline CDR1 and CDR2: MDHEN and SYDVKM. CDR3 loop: CASTNLQDEEKVTDTQYF. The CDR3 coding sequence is TGTGCCAGCACAAACCTACAGGACGAGGAAAAAGTCACAGATACGCAGTATTTT.

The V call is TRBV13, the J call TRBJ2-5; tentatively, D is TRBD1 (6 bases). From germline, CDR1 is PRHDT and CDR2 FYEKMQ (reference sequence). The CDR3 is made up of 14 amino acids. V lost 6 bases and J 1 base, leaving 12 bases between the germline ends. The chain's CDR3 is CASSSDSTQETQYF. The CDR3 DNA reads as TGTGCCAGCAGTTCGGACAGCACCCAAGAGACCCAGTACTTC.

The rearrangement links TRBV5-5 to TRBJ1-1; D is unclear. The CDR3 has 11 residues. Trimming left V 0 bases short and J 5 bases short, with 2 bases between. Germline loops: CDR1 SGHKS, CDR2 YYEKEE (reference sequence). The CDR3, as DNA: TGTGCCAGCAGCTTGGGGACTGAAGCTTTCTTT. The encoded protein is CASSLGTEAFF.

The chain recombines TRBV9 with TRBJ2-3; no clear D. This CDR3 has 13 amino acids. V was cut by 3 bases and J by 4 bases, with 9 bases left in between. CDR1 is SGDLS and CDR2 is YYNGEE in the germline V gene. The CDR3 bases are TGTGCCAGCAGCGGAAGCAGCCCAGATACGCAGTATTTT. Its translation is CASSGSSPDTQYF.

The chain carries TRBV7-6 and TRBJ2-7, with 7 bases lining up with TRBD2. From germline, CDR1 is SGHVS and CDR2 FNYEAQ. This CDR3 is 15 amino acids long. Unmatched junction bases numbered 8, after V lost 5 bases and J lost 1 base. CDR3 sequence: CASSKLAAPSYEQYF. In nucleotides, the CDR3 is TGTGCCAGCAGCAAGCTAGCGGCCCCATCCTACGAGCAGTACTTC.

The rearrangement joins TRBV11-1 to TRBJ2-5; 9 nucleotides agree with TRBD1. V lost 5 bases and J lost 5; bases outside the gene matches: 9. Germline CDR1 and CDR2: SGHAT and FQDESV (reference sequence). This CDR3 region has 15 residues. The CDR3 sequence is CASSQRTGVRETQYF. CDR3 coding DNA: TGTGCCAGCAGCCAGCGGACAGGGGTGAGGGAGACCCAGTACTTC.

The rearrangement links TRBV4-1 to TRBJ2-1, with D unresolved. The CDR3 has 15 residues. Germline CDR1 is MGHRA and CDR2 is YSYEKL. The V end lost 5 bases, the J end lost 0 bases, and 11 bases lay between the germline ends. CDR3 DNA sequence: TGCGCCAGCAGCTCATCCGGCACCTCCTACAATGAGCAGTTCTTC. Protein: CASSSSGTSYNEQFF.

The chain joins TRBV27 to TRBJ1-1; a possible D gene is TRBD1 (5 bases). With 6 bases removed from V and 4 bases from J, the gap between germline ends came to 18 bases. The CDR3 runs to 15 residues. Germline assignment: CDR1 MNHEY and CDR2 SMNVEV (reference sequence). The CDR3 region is CASSPLQAAVTEAFF. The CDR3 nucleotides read TGTGCCAGCAGCCCTTTACAGGCGGCGGTCACTGAAGCTTTCTTT.

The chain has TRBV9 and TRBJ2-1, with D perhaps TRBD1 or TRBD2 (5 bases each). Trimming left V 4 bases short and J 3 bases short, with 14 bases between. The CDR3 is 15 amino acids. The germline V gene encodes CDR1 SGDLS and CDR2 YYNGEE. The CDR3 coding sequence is TGTGCCAGCAGCCCCGGGACCAGTTACTACAATGAGCAGTTCTTC. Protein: CASSPGTSYYNEQFF.

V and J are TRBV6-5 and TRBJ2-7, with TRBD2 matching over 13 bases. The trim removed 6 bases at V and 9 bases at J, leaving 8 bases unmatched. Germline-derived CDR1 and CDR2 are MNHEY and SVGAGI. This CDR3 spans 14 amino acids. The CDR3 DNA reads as TGTGCCAGCAGAGCAGGACTAGCGGGAGCTTGGCAGTACTTC. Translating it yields CASRAGLAGAWQYF.

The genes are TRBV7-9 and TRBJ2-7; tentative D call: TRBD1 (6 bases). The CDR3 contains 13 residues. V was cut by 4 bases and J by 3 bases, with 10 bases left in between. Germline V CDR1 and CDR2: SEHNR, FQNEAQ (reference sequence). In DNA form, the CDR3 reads TGTGCCAGCAGCTACGGGACATACTACGAGCAGTACTTC. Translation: CASSYGTYYEQYF.

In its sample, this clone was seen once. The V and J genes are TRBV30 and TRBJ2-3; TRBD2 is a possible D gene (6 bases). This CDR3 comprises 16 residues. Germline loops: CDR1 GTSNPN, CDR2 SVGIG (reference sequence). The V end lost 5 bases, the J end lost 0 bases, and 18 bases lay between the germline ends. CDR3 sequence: CAWGPGRSPSTDTQYF. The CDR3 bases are TGTGCCTGGGGGCCGGGGAGGTCTCCTAGCACAGATACGCAGTATTTT.

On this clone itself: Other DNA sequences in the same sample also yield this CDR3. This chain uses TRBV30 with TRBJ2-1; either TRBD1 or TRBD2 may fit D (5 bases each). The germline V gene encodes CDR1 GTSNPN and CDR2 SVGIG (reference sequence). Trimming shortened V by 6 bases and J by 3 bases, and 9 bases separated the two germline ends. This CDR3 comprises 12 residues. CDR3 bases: TGTGCCTGTCGGGACCACTACAATGAGCAGTTCTTC. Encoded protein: CACRDHYNEQFF.

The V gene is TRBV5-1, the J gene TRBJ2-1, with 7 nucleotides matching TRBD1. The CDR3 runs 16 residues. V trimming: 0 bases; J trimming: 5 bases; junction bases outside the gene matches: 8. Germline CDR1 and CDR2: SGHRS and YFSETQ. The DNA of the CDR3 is TGCGCCAGCAGCTTGGAAGGGGGCGGTCCCCACAATGAGCAGTTCTTC. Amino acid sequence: CASSLEGGGPHNEQFF.

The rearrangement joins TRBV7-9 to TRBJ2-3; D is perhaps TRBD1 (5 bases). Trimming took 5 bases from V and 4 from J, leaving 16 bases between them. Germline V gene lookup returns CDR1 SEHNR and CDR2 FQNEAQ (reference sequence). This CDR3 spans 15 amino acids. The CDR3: CASSPSTQGADTQYF. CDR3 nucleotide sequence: TGTGCCAGCAGCCCTTCGACCCAGGGCGCAGATACGCAGTATTTT.

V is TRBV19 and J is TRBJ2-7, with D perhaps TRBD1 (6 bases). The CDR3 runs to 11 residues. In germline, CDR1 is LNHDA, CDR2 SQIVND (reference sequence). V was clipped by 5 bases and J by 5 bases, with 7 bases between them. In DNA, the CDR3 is TGTGCCAGTAGTTACAGGGACGAGCAGTACTTC. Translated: CASSYRDEQYF.

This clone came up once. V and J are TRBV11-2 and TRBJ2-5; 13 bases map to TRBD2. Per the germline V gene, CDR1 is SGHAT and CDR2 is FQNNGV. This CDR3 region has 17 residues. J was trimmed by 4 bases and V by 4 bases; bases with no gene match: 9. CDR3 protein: CASSWPQLAGGGETQYF. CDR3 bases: TGTGCCAGCAGCTGGCCCCAACTAGCGGGAGGGGGAGAGACCCAGTACTTC.

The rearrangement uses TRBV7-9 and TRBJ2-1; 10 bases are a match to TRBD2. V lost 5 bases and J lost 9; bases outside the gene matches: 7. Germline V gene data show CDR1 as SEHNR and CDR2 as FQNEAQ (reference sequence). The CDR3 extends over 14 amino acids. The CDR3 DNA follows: TGTGCCAGCAGCGCCGAAAGCGGGAGGGGTGAGCAGTTCTTC. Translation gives CASSAESGRGEQFF.

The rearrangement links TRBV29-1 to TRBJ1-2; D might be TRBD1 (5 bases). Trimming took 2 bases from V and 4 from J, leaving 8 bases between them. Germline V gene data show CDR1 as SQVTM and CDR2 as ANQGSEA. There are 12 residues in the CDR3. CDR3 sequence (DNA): TGCAGCGTTGAATCGGGGACCTATGGCTACACCTTC. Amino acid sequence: CSVESGTYGYTF.

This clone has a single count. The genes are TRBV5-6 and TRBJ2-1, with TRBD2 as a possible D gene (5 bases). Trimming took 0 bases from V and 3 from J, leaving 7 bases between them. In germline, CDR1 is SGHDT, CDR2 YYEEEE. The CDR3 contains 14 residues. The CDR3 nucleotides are TGTGCCAGCAGCTTGGCGGGAAACTACAATGAGCAGTTCTTC. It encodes CASSLAGNYNEQFF.

The chain's CDR3 is CASSGLEAQGAGQPQHF. In nucleotides, the CDR3 is TGTGCCAGCAGCGGCCTTGAGGCCCAGGGGGCCGGGCAGCCCCAGCATTTT. V gene TRBV27 combines with J gene TRBJ1-5; 8 positions agree with TRBD1. Germline lookup yields CDR1 MNHEY and CDR2 SMNVEV (reference sequence). The CDR3 totals 17 residues. The J segment lost 7 bases and the V segment lost 6 bases, leaving 17 bases of the junction unmatched.

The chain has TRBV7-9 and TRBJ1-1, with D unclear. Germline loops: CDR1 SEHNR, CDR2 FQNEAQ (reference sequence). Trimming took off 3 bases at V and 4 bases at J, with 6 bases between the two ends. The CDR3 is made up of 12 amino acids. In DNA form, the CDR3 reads TGTGCCAGCAGCTTTAGTCTCACTGAAGCTTTCTTT. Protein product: CASSFSLTEAFF.

CDR3 bases: TGCAGCGTTGAAGGGACAGTGATTAACTATGGCTACACCTTC. Translation: CSVEGTVINYGYTF. The chain combines TRBV29-1 with TRBJ1-2; tentative D call: TRBD1 (6 bases). The germline V gene has CDR1 SQVTM and CDR2 ANQGSEA. The CDR3 extends over 14 amino acids. The germline V and J ends were trimmed by 1 base and 1 base, with 10 bases remaining between them.

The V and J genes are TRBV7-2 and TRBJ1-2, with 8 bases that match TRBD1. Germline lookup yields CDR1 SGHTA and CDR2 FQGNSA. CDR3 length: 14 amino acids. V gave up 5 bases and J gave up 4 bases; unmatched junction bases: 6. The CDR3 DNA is TGTGCCAGCAGCCCGAGACAGGGGAGCTATGGCTACACCTTC. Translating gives CASSPRQGSYGYTF.

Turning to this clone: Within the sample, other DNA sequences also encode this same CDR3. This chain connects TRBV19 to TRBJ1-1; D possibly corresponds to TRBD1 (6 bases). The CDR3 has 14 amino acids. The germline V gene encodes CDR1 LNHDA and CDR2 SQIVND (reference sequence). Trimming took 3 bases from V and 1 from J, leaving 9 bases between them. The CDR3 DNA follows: TGTGCCAGTAGTATCGGGGGCGCGAACACTGAAGCTTTCTTT. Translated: CASSIGGANTEAFF.

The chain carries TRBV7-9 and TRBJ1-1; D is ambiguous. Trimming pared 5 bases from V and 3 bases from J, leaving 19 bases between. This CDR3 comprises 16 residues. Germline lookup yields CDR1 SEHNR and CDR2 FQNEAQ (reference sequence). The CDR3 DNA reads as TGTGCCAGCAGCACCCGTCCCATCACCGGGGACACTGAAGCTTTCTTT. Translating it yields CASSTRPITGDTEAFF. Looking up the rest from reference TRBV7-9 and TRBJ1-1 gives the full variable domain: DTGVSQNPRHKITKRGQNVTFRCDPISEHNRLYWYRQTLGQGPEFLTYFQNEAQLEKSRLLSDRFSAERPKGSFSTLEIQRTEQGDSAMYLCASSTRPITGDTEAFFGQGTRLTVV.

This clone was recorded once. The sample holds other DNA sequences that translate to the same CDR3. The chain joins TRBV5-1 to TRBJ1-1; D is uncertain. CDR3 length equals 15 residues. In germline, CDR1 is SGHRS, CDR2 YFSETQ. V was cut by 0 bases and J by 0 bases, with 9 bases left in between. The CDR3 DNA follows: TGCGCCAGCAGCTTGGCGCAGTCAATGAACACTGAAGCTTTCTTT. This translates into CASSLAQSMNTEAFF.

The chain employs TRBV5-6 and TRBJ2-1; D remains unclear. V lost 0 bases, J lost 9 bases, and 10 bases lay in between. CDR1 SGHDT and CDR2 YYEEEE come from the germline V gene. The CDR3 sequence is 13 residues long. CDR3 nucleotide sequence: TGTGCCAGCAGCTTGGGGGTCCCAGGTGAGCAGTTCTTC. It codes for CASSLGVPGEQFF. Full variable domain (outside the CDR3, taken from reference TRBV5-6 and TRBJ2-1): DAGVTQSPTHLIKTRGQQVTLRCSPKSGHDTVSWYQQALGQGPQFIFQYYEEEERQRGNFPDRFSGHQFPNYSSELNVNALLLGDSALYLCASSLGVPGEQFFGPGTRLTVL.

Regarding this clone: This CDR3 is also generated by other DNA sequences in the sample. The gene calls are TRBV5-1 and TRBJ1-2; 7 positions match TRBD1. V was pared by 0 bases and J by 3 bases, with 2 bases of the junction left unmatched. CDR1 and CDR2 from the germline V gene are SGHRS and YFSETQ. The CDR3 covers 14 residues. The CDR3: CASSLGQGYYGYTF. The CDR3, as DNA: TGCGCCAGCAGCTTGGGACAGGGATACTATGGCTACACCTTC.